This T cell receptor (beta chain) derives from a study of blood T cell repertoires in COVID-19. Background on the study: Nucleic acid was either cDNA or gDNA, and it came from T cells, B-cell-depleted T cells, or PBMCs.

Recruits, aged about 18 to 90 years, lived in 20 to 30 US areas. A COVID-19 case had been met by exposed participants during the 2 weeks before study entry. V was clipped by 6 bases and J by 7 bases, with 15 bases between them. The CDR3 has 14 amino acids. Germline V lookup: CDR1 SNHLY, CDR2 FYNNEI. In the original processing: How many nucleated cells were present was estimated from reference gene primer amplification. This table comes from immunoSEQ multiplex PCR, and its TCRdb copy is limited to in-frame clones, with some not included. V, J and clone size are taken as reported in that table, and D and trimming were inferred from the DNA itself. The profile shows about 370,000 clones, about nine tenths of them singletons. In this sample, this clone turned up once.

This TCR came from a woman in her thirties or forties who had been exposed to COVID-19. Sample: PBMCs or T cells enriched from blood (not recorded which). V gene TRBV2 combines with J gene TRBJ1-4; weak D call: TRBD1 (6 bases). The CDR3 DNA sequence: TGTGCCAGCAGCCTTGACCAGGGGCGTGAAAAACTGTTTTTT. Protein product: CASSLDQGREKLFF. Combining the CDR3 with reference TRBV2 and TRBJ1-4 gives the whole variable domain EPEVTQTPSHQVTQMGQEVILRCVPISNHLYFYWYRQILGQKVEFLVSFYNNEISEKSEIFDDQFSVERPDGSNFTLKIRSTKLEDSAMYFCASSLDQGREKLFFGSGTQLSVL.